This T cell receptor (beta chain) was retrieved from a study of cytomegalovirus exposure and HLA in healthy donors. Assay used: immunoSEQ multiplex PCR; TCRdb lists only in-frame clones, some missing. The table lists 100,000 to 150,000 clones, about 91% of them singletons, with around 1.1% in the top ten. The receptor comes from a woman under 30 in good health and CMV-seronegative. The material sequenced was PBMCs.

As DNA, the CDR3 is TGCGCCAGCAGTGATTTGTCTAGCGGCCAAGAGACCCAGTACTTC. This codes for CASSDLSSGQETQYF. This rearrangement joins TRBV10-2 to TRBJ2-5; TRBD2 matches at 7 bases. V lost 3 bases to trimming and J lost 1 base; unmatched junction nucleotides: 5. Germline V gene data show CDR1 as WSHSY and CDR2 as SAAADI. This CDR3 region has 15 residues.